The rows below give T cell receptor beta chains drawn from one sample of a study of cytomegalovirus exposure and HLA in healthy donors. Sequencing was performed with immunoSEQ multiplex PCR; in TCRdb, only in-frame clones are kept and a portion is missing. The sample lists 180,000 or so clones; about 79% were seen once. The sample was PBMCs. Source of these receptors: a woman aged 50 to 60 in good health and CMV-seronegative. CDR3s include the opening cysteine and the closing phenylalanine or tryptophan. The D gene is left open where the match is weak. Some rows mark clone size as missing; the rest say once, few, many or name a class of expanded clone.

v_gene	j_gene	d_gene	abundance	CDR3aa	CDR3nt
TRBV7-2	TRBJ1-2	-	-	CASSLADYGYTF	TGTGCCAGCAGCTTAGCCGACTATGGCTACACCTTC
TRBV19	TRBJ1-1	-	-	CASSPLGRLAEAFF	TGTGCCAGTAGTCCCCTCGGGAGGCTAGCTGAAGCTTTCTTT
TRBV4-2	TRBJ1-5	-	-	CASSQDEGPQHF	TGTGCCAGCAGCCAAGATGAGGGGCCCCAGCATTTT
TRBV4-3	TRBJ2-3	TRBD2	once	CASSQRGGVADTQYF	TGCGCCAGCAGCCAGAGGGGAGGGGTGGCAGATACGCAGTATTTT
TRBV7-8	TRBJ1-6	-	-	CASSLDANRLSYNSPLHF	TGTGCCAGCAGCTTAGATGCGAACAGGCTAAGCTATAATTCACCCCTCCACTTT
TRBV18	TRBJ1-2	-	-	CASSPGQDYGYTF	TGTGCCAGCTCACCAGGGCAAGACTATGGCTACACCTTC
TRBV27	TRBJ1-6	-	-	CASSPGGSSPLHF	TGTGCCAGCAGCCCGGGGGGATCTTCACCCCTCCACTTT
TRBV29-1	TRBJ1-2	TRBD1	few	CSVVDGLAGGVGYTF	TGCAGCGTGGTTGACGGCTTGGCAGGGGGAGTTGGCTACACCTTC
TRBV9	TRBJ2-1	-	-	CASSETGESYNEQFF	TGTGCCAGCAGCGAGACAGGCGAGTCCTACAATGAGCAGTTCTTC
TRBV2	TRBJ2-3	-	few	CASSEYTFTDTQYF	TGTGCCAGCAGTGAGTACACCTTCACAGATACGCAGTATTTT
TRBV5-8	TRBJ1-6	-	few	CASSFQGNSPLHF	TGTGCCAGCAGCTTTCAGGGGAATTCACCCCTCCACTTT
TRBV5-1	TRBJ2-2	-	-	CASSLGRQANTGELFF	TGCGCCAGCAGCTTGGGCCGACAGGCTAACACCGGGGAGCTGTTTTTT
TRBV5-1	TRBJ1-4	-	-	CASSLDGSEKLFF	TGCGCCAGCAGCTTGGATGGGAGTGAAAAACTGTTTTTT
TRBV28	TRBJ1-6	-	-	CASSIQGLWNSPLHF	TGTGCCAGCAGCATTCAGGGGCTGTGGAATTCACCCCTCCACTTT
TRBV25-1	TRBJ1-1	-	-	CASSPGVRNTEAFF	TGTGCCAGCAGCCCCGGGGTCCGGAACACTGAAGCTTTCTTT
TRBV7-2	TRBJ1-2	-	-	CASSSLGGRYGYTF	TGTGCCAGCAGCTCCCTGGGGGGGCGCTATGGCTACACCTTC
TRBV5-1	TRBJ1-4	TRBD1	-	CASSPGQGPGEKLFF	TGCGCCAGCAGCCCCGGACAGGGCCCCGGTGAAAAACTGTTTTTT
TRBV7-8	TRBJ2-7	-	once	CASSSQGWSAEQYF	TGTGCCAGCAGCTCCCAGGGGTGGTCCGCCGAGCAGTACTTC
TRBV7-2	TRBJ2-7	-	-	CASSLGGHYEQYF	TGTGCCAGCAGCTTAGGAGGACACTACGAGCAGTACTTC
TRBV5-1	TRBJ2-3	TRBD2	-	CASSVGTSGVDTQYF	TGCGCCAGCAGCGTCGGGACTAGCGGAGTAGATACGCAGTATTTT
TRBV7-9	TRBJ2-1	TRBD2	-	CASSFEAGARNEQFF	TGTGCCAGCAGCTTCGAAGCGGGAGCACGGAATGAGCAGTTCTTC
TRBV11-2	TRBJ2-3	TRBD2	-	CASSRGLAGGSDTQYF	TGTGCCAGCAGCCGGGGACTAGCGGGGGGTTCAGATACGCAGTATTTT
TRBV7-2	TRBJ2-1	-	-	CASSFPTGVSEQFF	TGTGCCAGCAGCTTTCCGACGGGGGTTAGTGAGCAGTTCTTC
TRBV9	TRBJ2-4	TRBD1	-	CASSPRQGQADIQYF	TGTGCCAGCAGCCCGCGACAGGGGCAGGCGGACATTCAGTACTTC
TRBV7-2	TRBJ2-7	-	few	CASTVSGLGNYEQYF	TGTGCCAGCACCGTTAGCGGTTTGGGGAACTACGAGCAGTACTTC
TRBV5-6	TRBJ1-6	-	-	CASSSPPGRAGSPLHF	TGTGCCAGCAGCTCCCCCCCGGGCAGGGCAGGTTCACCCCTCCACTTT
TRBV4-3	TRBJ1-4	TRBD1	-	CASSQEGGADEKLFF	TGCGCCAGCAGCCAAGAAGGGGGCGCGGATGAAAAACTGTTTTTT
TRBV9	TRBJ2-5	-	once	CASSVQGSGETQYF	TGTGCCAGCAGCGTACAAGGGTCAGGGGAGACCCAGTACTTC
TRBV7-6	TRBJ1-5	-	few	CASSLEQGFFQPQHF	TGTGCCAGCAGCTTAGAGCAGGGATTTTTTCAGCCCCAGCATTTT
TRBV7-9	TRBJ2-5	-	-	CASSFSPRETQYF	TGTGCCAGCAGCTTTAGCCCTCGGGAGACCCAGTACTTC
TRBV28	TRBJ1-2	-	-	CASSPRSGTPLYGYTF	TGTGCCAGCAGTCCCAGATCGGGGACACCCCTCTATGGCTACACCTTC
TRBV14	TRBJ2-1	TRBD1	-	CASSQDLFRDRANNEQFF	TGTGCCAGCAGCCAAGATCTGTTCCGGGACAGGGCGAACAATGAGCAGTTCTTC